These T cell receptor beta chains were read from a single sample in a study of blood T cell repertoires in COVID-19. The method was immunoSEQ multiplex PCR; TCRdb's version includes in-frame clones alone and lacks a portion of them. The table records approximately 73,000 clones, around nine tenths of them present only once. Sequencing used peripheral blood. The source is a woman aged 55 to 70 with acute or convalescent COVID-19. CDR3s leave out the opening cysteine and the closing phenylalanine or tryptophan. Each record gives: V gene, J gene, CDR3 protein.

v_call: TRBV7-9; j_call: TRBJ2-1; cdr3_aa: ASSPGYDEQF
v_call: TRBV13; j_call: TRBJ1-2; cdr3_aa: ASSSKQAGNPNYGYT
v_call: TRBV27; j_call: TRBJ2-5; cdr3_aa: ASSRQGGTPTQY
v_call: TRBV30; j_call: TRBJ2-1; cdr3_aa: ALRRQGDLYNEQF
v_call: TRBV2; j_call: TRBJ1-5; cdr3_aa: ASSGYVDQPQH
v_call: TRBV3-1/TRBV3-2; j_call: TRBJ2-3; cdr3_aa: ASSQDRQGMGY
v_call: TRBV4-2; j_call: TRBJ2-2; cdr3_aa: ASSEGWSGNTGELF
v_call: TRBV4-3; j_call: TRBJ2-7; cdr3_aa: ASSLQPDSSYEQY
v_call: TRBV18; j_call: TRBJ2-5; cdr3_aa: ASSPGTGQETQY
v_call: TRBV19; j_call: TRBJ1-1; cdr3_aa: ASSILVNDRLNTEAF
v_call: TRBV7-2; j_call: TRBJ2-1; cdr3_aa: ASSLVGAGGPARGEQF
v_call: TRBV6-7; j_call: TRBJ2-7; cdr3_aa: ASSYSIHRDRATYEQY
v_call: TRBV28; j_call: TRBJ2-7; cdr3_aa: ASSSSGGGRSYEQY
v_call: TRBV27; j_call: TRBJ1-5; cdr3_aa: ASSLYGGSNQPQH
v_call: TRBV3-1/TRBV3-2; j_call: TRBJ2-5; cdr3_aa: ASSHPGLAFGETQY
v_call: TRBV5-6; j_call: TRBJ2-1; cdr3_aa: ASSMRGLAGRDEQF
v_call: TRBV4-3; j_call: TRBJ2-2; cdr3_aa: ASSQSMTSADTGELF
v_call: TRBV11-3; j_call: TRBJ2-1; cdr3_aa: ASSDSGRAINEQF
v_call: TRBV28; j_call: TRBJ2-7; cdr3_aa: ATRLGSPYEQY
v_call: TRBV7-9; j_call: TRBJ1-2; cdr3_aa: ASSDRTGLEYGYT
v_call: TRBV29-1; j_call: TRBJ1-6; cdr3_aa: SVKQGANSPLH
v_call: TRBV5-4; j_call: TRBJ2-7; cdr3_aa: ASSRDRVSAYEQY
v_call: TRBV3-1/TRBV3-2; j_call: TRBJ1-3; cdr3_aa: ASSPGISGNTIY
v_call: TRBV4-2; j_call: TRBJ2-7; cdr3_aa: ASSQERSTGFEQY
v_call: TRBV28; j_call: TRBJ2-1; cdr3_aa: ASSLLPDESKRQF
v_call: TRBV5-5; j_call: TRBJ1-5; cdr3_aa: ASSLRPTTGWGLDQPQH
v_call: TRBV7-8; j_call: TRBJ1-2; cdr3_aa: ASSLAATGNYGYT